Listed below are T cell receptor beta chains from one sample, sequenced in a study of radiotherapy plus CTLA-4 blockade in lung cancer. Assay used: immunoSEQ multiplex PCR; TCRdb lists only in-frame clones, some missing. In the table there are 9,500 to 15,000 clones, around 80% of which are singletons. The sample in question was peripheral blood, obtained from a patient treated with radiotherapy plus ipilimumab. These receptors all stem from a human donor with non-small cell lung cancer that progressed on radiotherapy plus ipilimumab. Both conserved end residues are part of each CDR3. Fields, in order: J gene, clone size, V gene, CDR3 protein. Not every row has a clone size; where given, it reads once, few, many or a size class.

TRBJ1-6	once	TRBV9	CASSVEPGEHRDSPLHF
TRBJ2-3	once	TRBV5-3	CARSLATDTQYF
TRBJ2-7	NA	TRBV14	CASSLRDRGSYEQYF
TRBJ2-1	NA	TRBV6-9	CASSYSASGVDEQFF
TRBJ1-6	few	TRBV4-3	CASSQDLQGGNSPLHF
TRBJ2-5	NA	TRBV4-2	CASSQELAGKETQYF
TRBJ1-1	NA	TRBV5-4	CASSLEPTGVGEAFF
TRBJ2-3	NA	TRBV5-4	CASSSWTGSTDTQYF
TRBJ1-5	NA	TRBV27	CASSLTVGGAQPQHF
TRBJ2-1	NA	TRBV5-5	CASSLTSGGNEQFF
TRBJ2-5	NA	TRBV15	CATSRDRVRKETQYF
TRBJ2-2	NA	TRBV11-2	CASSRLQNTGELFF
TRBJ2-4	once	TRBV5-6	CATNRISLDGQGNIQYF
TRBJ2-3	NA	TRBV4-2	CASSQGRDRFFSGREDTQYF
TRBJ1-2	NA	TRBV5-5	CASSSDRGLYGYTF
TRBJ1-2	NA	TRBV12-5	CASAPPGAFGIRGYTF
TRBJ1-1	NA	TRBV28	CASSSGVRTEAFF
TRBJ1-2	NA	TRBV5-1	CASSPENNYGYTF
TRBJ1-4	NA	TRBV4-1	CASSQELNLMTNEKLFF
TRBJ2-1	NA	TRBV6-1	CASSELTTLYNEQFF
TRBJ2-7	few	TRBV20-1	CSARATYEQYF
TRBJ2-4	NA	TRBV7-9	CASSLAGGGDAKNIQYF
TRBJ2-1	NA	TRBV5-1	CASSLRPGPLGAEQFF
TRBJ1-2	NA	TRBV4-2	CASSQDNGGNYGYTF
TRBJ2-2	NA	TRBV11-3	CASSSQTSTGELFF
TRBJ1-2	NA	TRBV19	CASSIGSDTNYGYTF
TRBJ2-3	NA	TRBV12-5	CASGLGLAGAYTQYF
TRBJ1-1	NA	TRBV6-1	CASSELTGGTEAFF
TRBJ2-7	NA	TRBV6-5	CASSYSALGSYEQYF
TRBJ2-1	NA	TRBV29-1	CSVEAFEQFF
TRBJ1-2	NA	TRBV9	CASSVEGRGAYGYTF
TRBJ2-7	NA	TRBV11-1	CASSLPVGQGVYEQYF
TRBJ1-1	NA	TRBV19	CASSKPGQGNTEAFF
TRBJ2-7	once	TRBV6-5	CASRDLQGTTYEQYF
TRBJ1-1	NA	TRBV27	CASRRQGANTEAFF
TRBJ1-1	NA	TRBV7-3	CASSLGGRTEAFF
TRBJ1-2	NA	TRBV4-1	CASSQVGVTQGLRSGYTF
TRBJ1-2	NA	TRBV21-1	CASSKASGTRGYGYTF
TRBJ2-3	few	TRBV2	CASRGDERGLLDTQYF
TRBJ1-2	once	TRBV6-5	CASSYFGGRRDYGYTF
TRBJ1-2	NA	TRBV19	CASSITGSNYGYTF
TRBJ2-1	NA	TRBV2	CASSPGTSLNEQFF
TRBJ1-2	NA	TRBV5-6	CASSLRDIVYGYTF
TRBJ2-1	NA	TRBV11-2	CASSSDRGKNNEQFF
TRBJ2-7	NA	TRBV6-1	CASRPGQYEQYF
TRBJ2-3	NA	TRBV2	CASSDWGHTDTQYF
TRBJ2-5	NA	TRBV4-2	CASSPGGTWETQYF
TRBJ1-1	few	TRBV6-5	CASSYPPGWNTEAFF